This TCR beta chain is from a study of vaccination and CD4 T cells after COVID-19 (dated by TCRdb to about 2022). Broadly, across the study: Every convalescent patient had a positive nasal swab PCR test for SARS-CoV-2, with mild disease in nine or ten patients and severe disease in one. Post-COVID blood samples from convalescent patients were collected a median of 101 days after diagnosis, with a range of about 30 to 170 days. Post-vaccine blood samples were taken a median of around 77 days after the second vaccine dose, with a range of 14 to 241 days. In control cultures, a CEFX viral epitope pool was used as positive control, an HIV-1 Nef peptide pool was used as negative control, or no peptide was added. The convalescent cohort included six males and four females, with two Hispanic individuals, seven Caucasians, two Asians and one multiracial person. Overlapping spike peptide pools from SARS-CoV-2 and from the common cold coronaviruses HCoV-NL63, HCoV-OC43 and HCoV-229E were used as culture stimuli. Participants received two doses of either the Pfizer-BioNTech BNT162b2 vaccine (n=8) or the Moderna mRNA-1273 vaccine (n=2). The spike-specific CD4+ TCR repertoire was compared before and after mRNA vaccination in 10 COVID-19 convalescent patients and a handful of infection-naive healthy vaccine recipients. What the study reported, not specific to this receptor: An increase in the median number of SARS-CoV-2-reactive clonotypes from approximately 20 after infection to 38 after vaccination was observed, but the change was not found to be significant. Among convalescent patients, a median around 83% of the SARS-CoV-2-reactive clones seen after vaccination appeared only after vaccination, which suggests priming specific to the vaccine. Of the vaccine-specific clones in convalescent patients, 304 of 307, or nearly all, reacted only to SARS-CoV-2 spike and did not cross-react with common cold coronaviruses. The number of convalescent patients in the study was relatively small, and the study did not examine early timepoints following natural infection.

The treatment or condition label here, explained by the study, means: roughly ten-day PBMC culture with coronavirus spike peptide pools or control peptides (ViraFEST assay). The ViraFEST assay was used in the study, in which antigen-specific T cells were expanded with peptide pools and expanded clonotypes were subsequently identified by TCR sequencing. Positive SARS-CoV-2 PCR tests in the convalescent patients dated from March to December 2020, before Alpha, Beta and Delta variants emerged in the United States. PBMCs were cultured at a few million per well in IMDM supplemented with 5% human AB serum and 8.5 to 10 IU/ml IL-2, with 9.5 to 10 ug/ml peptide pools added. On days 3 and 7, half of the culture medium was replaced with fresh IL-2-containing medium. After less than 12 days of culture, CD4+ T cells were isolated by negative selection using the EasySep CD4+ T cell isolation kit. Ficoll-Paque Plus gradient centrifugation was used to isolate PBMCs from whole blood, and the isolated PBMCs were then either used fresh or cryopreserved at -140C. In general, triplicate wells were set up for every culture condition.

According to the germline V gene, CDR1 reads MDHEN and CDR2 reads SYDVKM. Clipping removes 6 bases from V and 6 bases from J, with 6 as the unmatched junction base count. The CDR3 holds 15 amino acids from the cysteine to the phenylalanine. Left in the record is the CDR3 DNA by itself, 45 bases read in frame from the first base. Library prep was done by PCR. TCR sequencing of DNA from cultured CD4+ T cells used the Oncomine TCR Beta short-read assay at the Johns Hopkins FTIC core. The QIAamp micro DNA kit was used to extract genomic DNA from the cultured CD4+ T cells. Oncomine TCR Beta libraries from cultured CD4+ T cells were pooled with unique dual indexes and sequenced on an Illumina iSeq 100. Per the authors' processing: Non-productive sequences were removed, and CDR3s not starting with C, not ending with F or W, or shorter than 7 amino acids were discarded. Antigen-specific clonotypes were identified with the MANAFEST web application by comparing peptide-stimulated wells with reference and other culture wells. Positive clones required FDR below 0.05, an odds ratio above 5, and productive frequency above 0.1% in at least two of three replicate wells. Cross-reactive clonotypes were defined as significantly expanded in both SARS-CoV-2 spike wells and at least one common cold coronavirus spike condition. Levenshtein distances (stringdist) and unrooted phylogenetic trees (ape) in R version 3.6.1 were used to assess CDR3 homology. Through fastp at Q25 and MiXCR, TCRdb rebuilt clones from the public reads, retaining in-frame beta chains. Each record represents a unique CDR3 protein, reported with the most common genes and DNA among its rows. TCRdb's processing, not the authors', yielded these V and J calls. The table for this sample lists some 17,000 distinct CDR3 sequences; about three quarters of them were counted only once. The ten largest clones add up to roughly a sixth of the sample.

A note on this clonotype: Its antigen remains undetermined. No much larger clonotype is one base removed from it; base qualities were not supplied.

The source of this sequence is a human donor who had recovered from COVID-19. Sequencing was done on a sample of CD4+ T cells from blood, cultured in vitro. The chain is encoded by TRBV28 joined to TRBJ1-5, and 12 junction bases match TRBD1. The DNA is TGTGCCAGCAGGACCGGGACAGGGGGCAGTCAGCCCCAGCATTTT. Its translation is CASRTGTGGSQPQHF.